This TCR beta chain stems from a study of graft-versus-host responses after intestinal transplantation. Across the study: Recipients uniformly received anti-thymocyte globulin induction, followed by tacrolimus and steroids for 3 to 4 years. Findings and caveats of the study: Circulating GvH clones peaking coincided with falling HvG clones soon after transplant. Some GvH clones appeared in ileal mucosa or blood before recipient bone marrow.

This CDR3 is built from 17 residues. Trimming cost V 2 bases and J 5 bases; bases outside gene matches: 8. Germline CDR1 and CDR2: KGHSH and LQKENI. Sequenced by immunoSEQ multiplex PCR; TCRdb stores in-frame clones only, minus some. The data show approximately 46,000 clones, with 70% to 85% seen just once and roughly 0.45% held by the top ten. This clone was counted once. Its antigen is unknown. V usage is TRBV18 and J usage is TRBJ2-5, with 13 positions matching TRBD2. The TCR was taken from a human donor who was the organ donor for an intestinal transplant. Sequenced here: unstimulated CD4+ T cells sorted from spleen or lymph node cells, sampled before transplant. The CDR3 region is CASSPTGTSGAWETQYF. CDR3 in DNA: TGTGCCAGCTCACCAACCGGGACTAGCGGGGCGTGGGAGACCCAGTACTTC.